This is a list of T cell receptor beta chains from one sample in a study of T cell responses to AZD1222 COVID-19 vaccine. Generated by immunoSEQ multiplex PCR, the TCRdb table keeps only in-frame clones and is missing some. The sample yields 250,000 to 300,000 clones, about 94% seen once. Sequenced material: peripheral blood, taken 28 days after the second AZD1222 dose. The receptors were gathered from an adult who received the AZD1222 COVID-19 vaccine. The CDR3 runs from the conserved cysteine through the conserved F or W. Each record gives: J gene, V gene, clone size, D gene, CDR3 protein, CDR3 DNA. The D gene is left open where the match is weak. Not all rows give a size; the values are once, few, many and, for expanded clones, a class.

TRBJ1-1 | TRBV11-2 | . | . | CASARGARANTEAFF | TGTGCCAGCGCCAGAGGGGCGCGGGCAAACACTGAAGCTTTCTTT
TRBJ2-1 | TRBV11-2 | . | . | CASSLDLNEQFF | TGTGCCAGCAGCTTAGATCTGAATGAGCAGTTCTTC
TRBJ1-1 | TRBV6-5 | . | . | CASSYSNLLQNTEAFF | TGTGCCAGCAGTTACTCGAATCTGTTACAAAACACTGAAGCTTTCTTT
TRBJ1-5 | TRBV7-9 | . | . | CASSPGVVQPQHF | TGTGCCAGCAGCCCAGGGGTTGTTCAGCCCCAGCATTTT
TRBJ1-4 | TRBV28 | . | . | CASSRDFSTNEKLFF | TGTGCCAGCAGTCGGGACTTTTCAACTAATGAAAAACTGTTTTTT
TRBJ2-1 | TRBV4-1 | . | . | CASSQGLTSYNEQFF | TGCGCCAGCAGCCAAGGACTTACCTCCTACAATGAGCAGTTCTTC
TRBJ1-3 | TRBV6-1 | . | . | CASSESDSAGNTIYF | TGTGCCAGCAGTGAATCGGACAGTGCTGGAAACACCATATATTTT
TRBJ1-2 | TRBV28 | . | . | CASSPRQLGNYGYTF | TGTGCCAGCAGCCCTAGACAGTTAGGAAACTATGGCTACACCTTC
TRBJ2-5 | TRBV7-2 | once | . | CASSSAQKETQYF | TGTGCCAGCAGCTCGGCTCAAAAAGAGACCCAGTACTTC
TRBJ2-3 | TRBV7-9 | . | . | CASSLADTQYF | TGTGCCAGCAGCTTAGCCGATACGCAGTATTTT
TRBJ2-7 | TRBV7-9 | . | TRBD1 | CASSLTGGRYEQYF | TGTGCCAGCAGCCTGACAGGGGGTAGGTACGAGCAGTACTTC
TRBJ1-1 | TRBV29-1 | . | . | CSVDGRPENTEAFF | TGCAGCGTTGACGGCCGACCCGAGAACACTGAAGCTTTCTTT
TRBJ1-1 | TRBV7-9 | . | . | CASSLPNPNTEAFF | TGTGCCAGCAGCTTGCCCAACCCGAACACTGAAGCTTTCTTT
TRBJ1-5 | TRBV6-1 | . | TRBD1 | CASSEYEGGNQPQHF | TGTGCCAGCAGTGAATATGAAGGGGGCAACCAGCCCCAGCATTTT
TRBJ2-7 | TRBV6-2/TRBV6-3 | . | . | CASSYGARTPSYEQYF | TGTGCCAGCAGTTACGGGGCGCGGACCCCCTCCTACGAGCAGTACTTC
TRBJ1-2 | TRBV9 | . | TRBD1 | CASSQGQDSYGYTF | TGTGCCAGCAGCCAAGGACAGGACTCCTATGGCTACACCTTC
TRBJ1-6 | TRBV5-1 | . | . | CASSLSSYNSPLHF | TGCGCCAGCAGCTTGAGCTCCTATAATTCACCCCTCCACTTT
TRBJ1-5 | TRBV28 | once | . | CASSPRATTGGRNQPQHF | TGTGCCAGCAGTCCTCGGGCCACTACAGGTGGTCGCAATCAGCCCCAGCATTTT
TRBJ2-7 | TRBV5-1 | . | . | CASSSRGSYEQYF | TGCGCCAGCAGCTCAAGAGGCTCCTACGAGCAGTACTTC
TRBJ2-7 | TRBV4-3 | . | TRBD2 | CASSQGTSGTLSYEQYF | TGCGCCAGCAGCCAAGGGACTAGCGGGACGCTCTCCTACGAGCAGTACTTC
TRBJ1-2 | TRBV19 | . | . | CASSMGGRKGVGYTF | TGTGCCAGTAGTATGGGCGGTCGAAAGGGCGTTGGCTACACCTTC
TRBJ1-5 | TRBV27 | . | . | CASSQRTANQPQHF | TGTGCCAGCAGTCAACGGACAGCTAATCAGCCCCAGCATTTT
TRBJ2-6 | TRBV6-2/TRBV6-3 | . | . | CASSYGASGANVLTF | TGTGCCAGCAGTTACGGGGCGTCTGGGGCCAACGTCCTGACTTTC
TRBJ2-1 | TRBV9 | . | . | CASTGTFHNEQFF | TGTGCCAGCACAGGGACTTTCCACAATGAGCAGTTCTTC
TRBJ1-2 | TRBV25-1 | . | . | CASSGSGAYGYTF | TGTGCCAGCAGTGGCTCCGGTGCCTATGGCTACACCTTC
TRBJ2-1 | TRBV29-1 | . | . | CSVDGGPYDEQFF | TGCAGCGTTGATGGTGGACCCTACGATGAGCAGTTCTTC
TRBJ2-5 | TRBV3-1/TRBV3-2 | . | . | CASSQRSRETQYF | TGTGCCAGCAGCCAGAGGTCCCGAGAGACCCAGTACTTC
TRBJ2-2 | TRBV19 | . | . | CASRLDRWAGELFF | TGTGCCAGTAGATTAGACAGGTGGGCCGGGGAGCTGTTTTTT
TRBJ2-7 | TRBV28 | once | . | CASSLSFLHLLSYEQYF | TGTGCCAGCAGTTTATCCTTCTTACACCTTCTCTCCTACGAGCAGTACTTC
TRBJ1-1 | TRBV6-1 | . | . | CASSDRTAEAFF | TGTGCCAGCAGTGACCGGACAGCTGAAGCTTTCTTT
TRBJ2-1 | TRBV9 | . | . | CASSPWQGGNEQFF | TGTGCCAGCAGCCCTTGGCAGGGAGGCAATGAGCAGTTCTTC
TRBJ2-6 | TRBV7-2 | . | TRBD1 | CASSFKPGQGLSGANVLTF | TGTGCCAGCAGCTTCAAACCGGGACAGGGTTTGTCTGGGGCCAACGTCCTGACTTTC
TRBJ1-5 | TRBV19 | . | TRBD1 | CASRFAGQAYYSNQPQHF | TGTGCCAGTAGATTTGCGGGACAGGCATACTATAGCAATCAGCCCCAGCATTTT
TRBJ1-5 | TRBV28 | . | . | CASSTRRNQPQHF | TGTGCCAGCAGTACGCGACGTAATCAGCCCCAGCATTTT
TRBJ1-5 | TRBV25-1 | once | . | CASSAPDNYNQPQHF | TGTGCCAGCAGTGCCCCGGACAACTACAATCAGCCCCAGCATTTT
TRBJ1-3 | TRBV28 | . | . | CASRGRGLSGNTIYF | TGTGCCAGCAGGGGCAGGGGCCTCTCTGGAAACACCATATATTTT
TRBJ1-4 | TRBV4-1 | . | TRBD1 | CASSQTRGRTNEKLFF | TGCGCCAGCAGCCAGACCAGGGGGAGGACTAATGAAAAACTGTTTTTT
TRBJ2-7 | TRBV28 | once | . | CASWAGIDEQYF | TGTGCCAGCTGGGCAGGGATTGACGAGCAGTACTTC
TRBJ2-6 | TRBV10-2 | . | . | CASSLMTGPISGANVLTF | TGCGCCAGCAGCCTAATGACAGGACCCATCTCTGGGGCCAACGTCCTGACTTTC
TRBJ2-2 | TRBV6-2/TRBV6-3 | . | . | CASSPRGASNTGELFF | TGTGCCAGCAGTCCCCGGGGCGCCTCGAACACCGGGGAGCTGTTTTTT
TRBJ2-7 | TRBV28 | once | TRBD1 | CASSQGQYYEQYF | TGTGCCAGCAGCCAGGGACAGTATTACGAGCAGTACTTC
TRBJ1-6 | TRBV2 | once | . | CASRRDDSPLHF | TGTGCCAGCCGCCGGGACGATTCACCCCTCCACTTT
TRBJ2-3 | TRBV3-1/TRBV3-2 | . | . | CASSSGDTQYF | TGTGCCAGCAGCAGTGGGGATACGCAGTATTTT
TRBJ1-5 | TRBV5-6 | . | . | CASSFSYGNQPQHF | TGTGCCAGCAGCTTCAGTTATGGCAATCAGCCCCAGCATTTT
TRBJ2-3 | TRBV21-1 | . | . | CASSLRRDTQYF | TGTGCCAGCAGCCTGAGGAGAGATACGCAGTATTTT
TRBJ2-7 | TRBV6-1 | . | TRBD1 | CASSEGTGGEQYF | TGTGCCAGCAGTGAAGGGACAGGGGGGGAGCAGTACTTC
TRBJ1-1 | TRBV12-1 | . | . | CASTTPDNTEAFF | TGTGCCAGCACCACGCCTGATAACACTGAAGCTTTCTTT
TRBJ1-5 | TRBV27 | . | . | CASSMGNQPQHF | TGTGCCAGCAGTATGGGCAATCAGCCCCAGCATTTT
TRBJ1-2 | TRBV29-1 | . | . | CSVEGQANYGYTF | TGCAGCGTTGAAGGACAGGCTAACTATGGCTACACCTTC
TRBJ2-7 | TRBV4-3 | . | TRBD2 | CASSQDWGGSFPLGAGEQYF | TGCGCCAGCAGCCAAGATTGGGGCGGGAGTTTCCCCCTAGGGGCGGGCGAGCAGTACTTC
TRBJ1-5 | TRBV12-2 | . | . | CASRLETQGIKQPQHF | TGTGCAAGTCGCTTAGAGACACAGGGGATCAAGCAACCCCAGCATTTT
TRBJ1-4 | TRBV5-6 | . | . | CASSALRSGQRGEKLFF | TGTGCCAGCAGCGCCCTGCGAAGCGGACAGCGGGGAGAAAAACTGTTTTTT
TRBJ2-1 | TRBV30 | few | TRBD2 | CAWDNSGEGITPYNEQFF | TGTGCCTGGGATAATAGCGGGGAGGGAATAACGCCCTACAATGAGCAGTTCTTC